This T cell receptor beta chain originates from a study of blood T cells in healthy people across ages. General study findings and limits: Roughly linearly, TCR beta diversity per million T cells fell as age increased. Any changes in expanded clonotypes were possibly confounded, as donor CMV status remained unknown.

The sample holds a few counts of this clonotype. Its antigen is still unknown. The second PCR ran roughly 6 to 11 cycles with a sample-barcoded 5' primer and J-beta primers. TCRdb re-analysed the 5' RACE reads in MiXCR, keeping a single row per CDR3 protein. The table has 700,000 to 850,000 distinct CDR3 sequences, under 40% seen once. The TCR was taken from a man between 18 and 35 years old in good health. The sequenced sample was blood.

As DNA, the CDR3 is TGTGCCAGCAGTTTAGATGGGTGGGGAGGGGAGCAGTACTTC. Residues: CASSLDGWGGEQYF. This chain uses TRBV27 with TRBJ2-7; the match to TRBD2 covers 7 bases. Germline assignment: CDR1 MNHEY and CDR2 SMNVEV (reference sequence). The CDR3 contains 14 residues. J gave up 7 bases and V 2 bases, and 8 bases lay outside the gene matches.